This TCR beta chain was sequenced during a study of T cells in Graves' hyperthyroidism and ophthalmopathy. Trimming took off 4 bases at V and 7 bases at J, with 11 bases between the two ends. CDR1 and CDR2 (germline): MNHNS, SASEGT. The CDR3 loop spans 13 amino acids. RNA transcripts gave rise to amplified TCR beta CDR3 regions. During a first-round RT-PCR of the TCR CDR3, the HTBI primer set was used. TCRdb reprocessed the multiplex PCR reads via MiXCR and lists one record per CDR3 protein. Of over 500,000 distinct CDR3 sequences listed, 15% to 20% are singletons. Orbital computed tomography, thyroid ultrasound, serum thyroxine and TRAb, and clinical symptoms together informed the diagnoses.

The genes are TRBV6-1 and TRBJ2-1; possible D gene TRBD2, 6 bases. The receptor's source is a woman in her 30s with Graves' ophthalmopathy. Specimen: blood. The CDR3 DNA sequence: TGTGCCAGCAGTGCGGGACTTTGGAATGAGCAGTTCTTC. Translation gives CASSAGLWNEQFF.